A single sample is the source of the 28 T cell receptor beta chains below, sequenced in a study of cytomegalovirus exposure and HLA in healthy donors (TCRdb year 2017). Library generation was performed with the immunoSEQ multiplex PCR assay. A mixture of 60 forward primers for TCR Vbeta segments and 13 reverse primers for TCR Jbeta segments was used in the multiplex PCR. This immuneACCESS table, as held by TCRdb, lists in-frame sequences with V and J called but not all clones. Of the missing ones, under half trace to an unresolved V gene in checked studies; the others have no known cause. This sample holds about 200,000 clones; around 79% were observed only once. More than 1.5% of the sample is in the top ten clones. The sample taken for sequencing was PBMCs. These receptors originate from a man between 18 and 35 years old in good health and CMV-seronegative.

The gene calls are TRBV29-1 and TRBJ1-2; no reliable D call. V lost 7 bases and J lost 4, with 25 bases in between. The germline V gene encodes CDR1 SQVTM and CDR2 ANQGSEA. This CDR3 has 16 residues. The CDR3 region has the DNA TGCAGCGGCGTGTCGGGCGTCGGGCAAGGAGGCTATGGCTACACCTTC. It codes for CSGVSGVGQGGYGYTF.

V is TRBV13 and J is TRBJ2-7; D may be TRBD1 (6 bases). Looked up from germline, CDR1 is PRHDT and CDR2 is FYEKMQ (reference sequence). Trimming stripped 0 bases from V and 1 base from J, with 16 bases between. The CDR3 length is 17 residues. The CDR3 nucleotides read TGTGCCAGCAGCTTAGGCCCAATCACAGGGTTGTCCTACGAGCAGTACTTC. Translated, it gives CASSLGPITGLSYEQYF.

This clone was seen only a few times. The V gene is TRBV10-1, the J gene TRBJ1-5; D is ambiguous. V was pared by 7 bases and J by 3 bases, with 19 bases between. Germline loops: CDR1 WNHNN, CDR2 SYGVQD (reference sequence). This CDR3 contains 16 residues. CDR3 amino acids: CASKRIVPGLNQPQHF. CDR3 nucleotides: TGCGCCAGCAAGAGGATCGTGCCGGGTCTCAATCAGCCCCAGCATTTT.

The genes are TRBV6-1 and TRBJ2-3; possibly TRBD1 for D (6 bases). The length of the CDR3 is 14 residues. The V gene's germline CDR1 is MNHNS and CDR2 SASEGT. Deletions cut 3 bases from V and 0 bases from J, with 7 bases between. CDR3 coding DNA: TGTGCCAGCAGTGAGGGGGCTAGCACAGATACGCAGTATTTT. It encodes CASSEGASTDTQYF.

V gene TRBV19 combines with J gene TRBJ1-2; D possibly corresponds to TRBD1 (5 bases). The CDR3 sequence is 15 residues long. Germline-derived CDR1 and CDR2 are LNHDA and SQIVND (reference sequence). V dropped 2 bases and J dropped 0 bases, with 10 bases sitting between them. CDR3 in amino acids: CASSIFQGTNYGYTF. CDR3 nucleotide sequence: TGTGCCAGTAGTATATTTCAGGGAACTAACTATGGCTACACCTTC. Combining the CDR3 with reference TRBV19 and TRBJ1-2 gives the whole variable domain DGGITQSPKYLFRKEGQNVTLSCEQNLNHDAMYWYRQDPGQGLRLIYYSQIVNDFQKGDIAEGYSVSREKKESFPLTVTSAQKNPTAFYLCASSIFQGTNYGYTFGSGTRLTVV.

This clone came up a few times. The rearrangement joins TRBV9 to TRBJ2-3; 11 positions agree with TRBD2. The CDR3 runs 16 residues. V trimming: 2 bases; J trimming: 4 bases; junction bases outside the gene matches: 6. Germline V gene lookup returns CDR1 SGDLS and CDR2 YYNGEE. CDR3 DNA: TGTGCCAGCAGCGTTGGTCGTAGCGGGGGGGCAGATACGCAGTATTTT. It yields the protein CASSVGRSGGADTQYF.

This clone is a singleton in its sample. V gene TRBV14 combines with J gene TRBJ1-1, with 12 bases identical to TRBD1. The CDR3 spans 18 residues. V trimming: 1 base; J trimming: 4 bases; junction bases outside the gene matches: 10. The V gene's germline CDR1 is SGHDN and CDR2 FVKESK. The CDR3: CASSQVAGTGGFGTEAFF. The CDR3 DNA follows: TGTGCCAGCAGCCAAGTGGCCGGGACAGGGGGCTTTGGCACTGAAGCTTTCTTT.

For the CDR3, the DNA is TGCGCCAGCAGCACGGGACAGGGGGATCAGCCCCAGCATTTT. Protein sequence: CASSTGQGDQPQHF. V is TRBV5-1 and J is TRBJ1-5; 11 bases fit TRBD1. The CDR3 is 14 residues long. Germline CDR1 reads SGHRS; CDR2 reads YFSETQ. V lost 4 bases and J lost 5; bases outside the gene matches: 2. Full variable domain (remainder filled in from reference TRBV5-1 and TRBJ1-5): KAGVTQTPRYLIKTRGQQVTLSCSPISGHRSVSWYQQTPGQGLQFLFEYFSETQRNKGNFPGRFSGRQFSNSRSEMNVSTLELGDSALYLCASSTGQGDQPQHFGDGTRLSIL.

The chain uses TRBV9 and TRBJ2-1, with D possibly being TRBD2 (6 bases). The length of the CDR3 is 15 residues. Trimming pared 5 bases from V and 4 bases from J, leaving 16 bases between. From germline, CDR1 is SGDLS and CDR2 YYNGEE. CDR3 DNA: TGTGCCAGCAGGCAAGGAGGAGGGGAATACAATGAGCAGTTCTTC. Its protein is CASRQGGGEYNEQFF.

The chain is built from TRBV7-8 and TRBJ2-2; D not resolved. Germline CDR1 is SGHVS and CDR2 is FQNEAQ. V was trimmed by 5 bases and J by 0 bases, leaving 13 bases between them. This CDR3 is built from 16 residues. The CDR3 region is CASSPNPRTNTGELFF. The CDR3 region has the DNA TGTGCCAGCAGCCCGAACCCCAGGACGAACACCGGGGAGCTGTTTTTT.

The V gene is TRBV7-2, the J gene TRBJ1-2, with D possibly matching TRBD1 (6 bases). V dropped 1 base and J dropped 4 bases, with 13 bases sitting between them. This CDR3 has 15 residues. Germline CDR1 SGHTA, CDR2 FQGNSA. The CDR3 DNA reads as TGTGCCAGCAGCTTAGTCGGACAGACAACCTATGGCTACACCTTC. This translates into CASSLVGQTTYGYTF.

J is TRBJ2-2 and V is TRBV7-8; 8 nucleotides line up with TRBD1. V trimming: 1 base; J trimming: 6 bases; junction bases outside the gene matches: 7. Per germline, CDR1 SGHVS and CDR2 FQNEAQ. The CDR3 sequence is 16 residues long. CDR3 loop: CASSLGDRGGSGELFF. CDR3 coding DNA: TGTGCCAGCAGCTTAGGTGACAGGGGAGGATCCGGGGAGCTGTTTTTT.

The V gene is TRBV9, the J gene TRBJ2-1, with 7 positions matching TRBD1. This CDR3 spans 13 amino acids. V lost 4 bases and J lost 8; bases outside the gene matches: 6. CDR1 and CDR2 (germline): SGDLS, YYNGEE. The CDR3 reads CASSFRQGHEQFF. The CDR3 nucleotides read TGTGCCAGCAGCTTTAGACAGGGCCATGAGCAGTTCTTC.

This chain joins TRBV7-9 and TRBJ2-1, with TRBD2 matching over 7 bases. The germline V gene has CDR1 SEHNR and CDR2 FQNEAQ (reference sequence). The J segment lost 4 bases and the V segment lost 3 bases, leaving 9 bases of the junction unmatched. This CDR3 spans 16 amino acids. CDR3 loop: CASSFPKRGQYNEQFF. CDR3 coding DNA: TGTGCCAGCAGCTTCCCGAAGCGGGGCCAGTACAATGAGCAGTTCTTC.

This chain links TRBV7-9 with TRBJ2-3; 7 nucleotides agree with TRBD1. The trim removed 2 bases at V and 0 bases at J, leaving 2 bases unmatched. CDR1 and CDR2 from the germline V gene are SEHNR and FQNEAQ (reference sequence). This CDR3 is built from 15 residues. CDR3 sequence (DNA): TGTGCCAGCAGCTTACAGGGACAGAGCACAGATACGCAGTATTTT. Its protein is CASSLQGQSTDTQYF.

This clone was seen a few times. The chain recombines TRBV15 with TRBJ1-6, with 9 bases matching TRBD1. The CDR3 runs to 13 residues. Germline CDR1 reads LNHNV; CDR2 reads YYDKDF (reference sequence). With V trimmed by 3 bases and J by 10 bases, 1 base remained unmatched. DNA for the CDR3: TGTGCCACCAGCAGGGACAGGGGCTCACCCCTCCACTTT. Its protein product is CATSRDRGSPLHF.

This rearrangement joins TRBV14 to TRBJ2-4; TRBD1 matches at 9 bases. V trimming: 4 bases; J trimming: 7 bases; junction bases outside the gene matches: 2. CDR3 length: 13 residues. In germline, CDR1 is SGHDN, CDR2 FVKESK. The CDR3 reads CASSPGQGNIQYF. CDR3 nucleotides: TGTGCCAGCAGCCCGGGACAGGGTAACATTCAGTACTTC.

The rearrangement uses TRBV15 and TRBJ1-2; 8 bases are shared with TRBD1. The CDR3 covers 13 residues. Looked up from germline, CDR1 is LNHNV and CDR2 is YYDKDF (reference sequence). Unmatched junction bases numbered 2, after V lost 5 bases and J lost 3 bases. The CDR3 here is CATSSTGDYGYTF. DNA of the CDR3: TGTGCCACCAGCTCGACAGGGGACTATGGCTACACCTTC.

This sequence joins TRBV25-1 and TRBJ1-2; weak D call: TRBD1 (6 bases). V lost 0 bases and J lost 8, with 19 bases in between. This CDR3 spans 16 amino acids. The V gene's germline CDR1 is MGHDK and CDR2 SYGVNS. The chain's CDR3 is CASSEYWDISGEGYTF. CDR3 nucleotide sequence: TGTGCCAGCAGTGAATACTGGGACATCTCTGGGGAGGGCTACACCTTC.

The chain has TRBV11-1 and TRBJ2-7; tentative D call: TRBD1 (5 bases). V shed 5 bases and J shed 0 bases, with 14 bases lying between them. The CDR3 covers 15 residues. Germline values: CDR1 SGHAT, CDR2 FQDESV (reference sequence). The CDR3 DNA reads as TGTGCCAGCAGCAAAAGACAGTGGAGCTCCTACGAGCAGTACTTC. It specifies CASSKRQWSSYEQYF.

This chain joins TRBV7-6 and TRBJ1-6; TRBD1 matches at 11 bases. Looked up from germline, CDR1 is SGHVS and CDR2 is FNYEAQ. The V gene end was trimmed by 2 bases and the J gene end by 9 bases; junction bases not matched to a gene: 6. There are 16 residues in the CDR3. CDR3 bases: TGTGCCAGCAGCTTAAGGTGGACAGGGGGCCGTTCACCCCTCCACTTT. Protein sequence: CASSLRWTGGRSPLHF.

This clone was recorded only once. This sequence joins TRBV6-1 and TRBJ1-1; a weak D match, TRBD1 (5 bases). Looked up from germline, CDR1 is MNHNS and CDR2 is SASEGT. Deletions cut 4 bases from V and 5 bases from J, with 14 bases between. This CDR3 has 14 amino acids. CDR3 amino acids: CASSVNSGGTEAFF. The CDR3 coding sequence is TGTGCCAGCAGTGTGAACTCCGGGGGGACTGAAGCTTTCTTT.

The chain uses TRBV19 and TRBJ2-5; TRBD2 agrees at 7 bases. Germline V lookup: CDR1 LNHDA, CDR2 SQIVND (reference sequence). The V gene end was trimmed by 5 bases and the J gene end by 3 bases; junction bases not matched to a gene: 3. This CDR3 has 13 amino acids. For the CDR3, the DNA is TGTGCCAGTAGTCCAGCGGGAAAAGAGACCCAGTACTTC. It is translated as CASSPAGKETQYF.

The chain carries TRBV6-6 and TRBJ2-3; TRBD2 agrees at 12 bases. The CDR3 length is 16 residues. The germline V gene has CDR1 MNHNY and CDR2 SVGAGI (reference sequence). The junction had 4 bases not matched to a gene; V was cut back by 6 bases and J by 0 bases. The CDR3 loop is CASSQTSGGSTDTQYF. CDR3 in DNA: TGTGCCAGCAGCCAGACTAGCGGGGGAAGCACAGATACGCAGTATTTT.

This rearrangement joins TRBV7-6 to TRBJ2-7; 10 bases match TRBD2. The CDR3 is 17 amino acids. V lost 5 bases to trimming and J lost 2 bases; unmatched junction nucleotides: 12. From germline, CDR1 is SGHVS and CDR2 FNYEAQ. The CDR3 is CASSPGTSEGLAYEQYF. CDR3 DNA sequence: TGTGCCAGCAGCCCAGGGACTAGCGAGGGTTTGGCCTACGAGCAGTACTTC.

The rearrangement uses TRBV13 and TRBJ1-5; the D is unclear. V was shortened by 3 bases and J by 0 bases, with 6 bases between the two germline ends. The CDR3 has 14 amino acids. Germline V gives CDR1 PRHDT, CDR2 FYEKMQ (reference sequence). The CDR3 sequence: CASSFSLSNQPQHF. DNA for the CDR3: TGTGCCAGCAGCTTTTCCCTTAGCAATCAGCCCCAGCATTTT.

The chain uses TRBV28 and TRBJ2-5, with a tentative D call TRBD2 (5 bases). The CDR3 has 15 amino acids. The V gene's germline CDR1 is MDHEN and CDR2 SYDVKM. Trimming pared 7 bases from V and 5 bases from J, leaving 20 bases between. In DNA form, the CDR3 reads TGTGCCAGCATTCTGGGAGACGGCGGTTGGGAGACCCAGTACTTC. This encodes CASILGDGGWETQYF.

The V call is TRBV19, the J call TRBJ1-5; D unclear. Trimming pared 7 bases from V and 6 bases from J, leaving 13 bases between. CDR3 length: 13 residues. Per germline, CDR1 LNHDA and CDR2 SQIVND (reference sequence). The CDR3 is CASTPSPGQPQHF. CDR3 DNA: TGTGCCAGTACCCCGTCGCCAGGTCAGCCCCAGCATTTT.